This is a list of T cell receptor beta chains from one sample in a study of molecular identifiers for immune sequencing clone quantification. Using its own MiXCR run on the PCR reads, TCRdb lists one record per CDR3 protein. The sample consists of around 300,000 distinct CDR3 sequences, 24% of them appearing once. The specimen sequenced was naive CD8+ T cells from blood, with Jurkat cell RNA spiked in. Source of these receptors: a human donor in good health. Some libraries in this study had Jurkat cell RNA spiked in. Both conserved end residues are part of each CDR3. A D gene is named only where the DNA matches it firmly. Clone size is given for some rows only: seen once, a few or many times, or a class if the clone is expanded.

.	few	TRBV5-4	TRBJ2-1	CASSPWGEDNEQFF	TGTGCCAGCAGCCCATGGGGAGAGGACAATGAGCAGTTCTTC
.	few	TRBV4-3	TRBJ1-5	CASSQDISRGQPQHF	TGCGCCAGCAGCCAAGATATAAGCAGGGGTCAGCCCCAGCATTTT
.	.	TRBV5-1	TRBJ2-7	CASSLGQFASEQYF	TGCGCCAGCAGCTTGGGACAGTTTGCTTCCGAGCAGTACTTC
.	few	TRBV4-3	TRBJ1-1	CASSHRLNTEAFF	TGCGCCAGCAGCCACCGGTTGAACACTGAAGCTTTCTTT
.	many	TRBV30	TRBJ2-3	CAWMGGLTDTQYF	TGTGCCTGGATGGGGGGGCTCACAGATACGCAGTATTTT
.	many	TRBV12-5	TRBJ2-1	CASALIWSSSYNEQFF	TGTGCTAGTGCTCTCATTTGGTCAAGCTCCTACAATGAGCAGTTCTTC
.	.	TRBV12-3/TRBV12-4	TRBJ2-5	CASSVNLDSQETQYF	TGTGCCAGCAGTGTAAACCTGGACAGCCAAGAGACCCAGTACTTC
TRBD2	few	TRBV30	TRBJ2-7	CAWSAPRTSASYEQYF	TGTGCCTGGAGTGCCCCACGGACTAGCGCCTCCTACGAGCAGTACTTC
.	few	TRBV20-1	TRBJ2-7	CSASPLSTALSYEQYF	TGCAGTGCTTCCCCCCTGAGCACCGCCCTCTCCTACGAGCAGTACTTC
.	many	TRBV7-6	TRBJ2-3	CASSFGGEDTQYF	TGTGCCAGCAGCTTCGGAGGGGAAGATACGCAGTATTTT
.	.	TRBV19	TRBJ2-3	CASSILGLTPSTDTQYF	TGTGCCAGTAGTATACTCGGCCTAACCCCTAGCACAGATACGCAGTATTTT
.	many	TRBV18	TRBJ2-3	CASSPPTLDTQYF	TGTGCCAGCTCACCACCGACCCTAGATACGCAGTATTTT
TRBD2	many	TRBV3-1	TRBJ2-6	CASSRIAGGHGANVLTF	TGTGCCAGCAGCCGCATAGCGGGAGGTCATGGGGCCAACGTCCTGACTTTC
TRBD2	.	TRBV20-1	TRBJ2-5	CSATTGLAGAVVRETQYF	TGCAGTGCCACCACGGGACTAGCGGGGGCCGTGGTACGAGAGACCCAGTACTTC
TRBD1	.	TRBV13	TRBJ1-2	CASTLADRGRNYGYTF	TGTGCCAGCACCTTAGCCGACAGGGGGCGGAACTATGGCTACACCTTC
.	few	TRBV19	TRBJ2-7	CASSGGTSPYEQYF	TGTGCCAGTAGTGGAGGGACATCCCCCTACGAGCAGTACTTC
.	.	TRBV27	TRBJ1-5	CASSLSSRAQPQHF	TGTGCCAGCAGTCTATCCTCGAGGGCTCAGCCCCAGCATTTT
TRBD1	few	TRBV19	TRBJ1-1	CASSPGTGDIMNTEAFF	TGTGCCAGTAGTCCCGGGACAGGGGATATCATGAACACTGAAGCTTTCTTT
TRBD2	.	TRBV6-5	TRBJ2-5	CASSSAGTSGRVDEGTQYF	TGTGCCAGCAGTTCCGCCGGGACTAGCGGGAGGGTGGATGAAGGGACCCAGTACTTC
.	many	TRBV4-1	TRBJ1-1	CASSQDAVATEAFF	TGCGCCAGCAGCCAAGATGCGGTGGCCACTGAAGCTTTCTTT
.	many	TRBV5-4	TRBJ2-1	CASGSGTADEQFF	TGTGCCAGCGGGTCCGGGACTGCCGATGAGCAGTTCTTC
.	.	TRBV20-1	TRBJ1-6	CSARDELSGSSPLRF	TGCAGTGCTAGAGACGAGTTGTCAGGGAGCTCACCCCTCCGCTTT
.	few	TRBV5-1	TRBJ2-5	CASFDYEATGEAVRRETQYF	TGCGCCAGCTTTGATTATGAAGCGACAGGCGAGGCCGTAAGGCGAGAGACCCAGTACTTC
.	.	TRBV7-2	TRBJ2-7	CASSLGPWWAGYEQYF	TGTGCCAGCAGCTTAGGGCCCTGGTGGGCAGGCTACGAGCAGTACTTC
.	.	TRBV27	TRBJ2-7	CASSLSPQDSASYERYF	TGTGCCAGCAGTTTATCCCCCCAAGACAGCGCCTCCTACGAGCGGTACTTC
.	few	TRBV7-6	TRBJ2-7	CASSREWGYGQYF	TGTGCCAGCAGCCGAGAATGGGGGTACGGGCAGTACTTC
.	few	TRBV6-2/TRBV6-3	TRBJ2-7	CASSPDFPYEQYF	TGTGCCAGCAGCCCGGACTTTCCCTACGAGCAGTACTTC
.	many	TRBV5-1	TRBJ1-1	CASSWDPLNTEAFF	TGCGCCAGCAGCTGGGACCCTTTGAACACTGAAGCTTTCTTT
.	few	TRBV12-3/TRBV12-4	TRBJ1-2	CASSSSDSTGPNYGYTF	TGTGCCAGCAGTTCCTCGGACAGCACCGGACCTAACTATGGCTACACCTTC
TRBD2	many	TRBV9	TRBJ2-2	CASRNELAGTAGELFF	TGTGCCAGCAGAAACGAACTAGCGGGAACAGCCGGGGAGCTGTTTTTT
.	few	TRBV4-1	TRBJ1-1	CASSQVDGPTEAFF	TGCGCCAGCAGCCAAGTGGACGGACCCACTGAAGCTTTCTTT
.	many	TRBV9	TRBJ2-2	CASSVGQNTGELFF	TGTGCCAGCAGCGTAGGACAGAACACCGGGGAGCTGTTTTTT
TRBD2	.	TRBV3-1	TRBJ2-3	CASSPGLAATDTQYF	TGTGCCAGCAGCCCGGGACTAGCGGCTACAGATACGCAGTATTTT
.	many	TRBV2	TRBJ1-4	CASRGIDGEKLFF	TGTGCCAGCAGAGGCATAGACGGTGAAAAACTGTTTTTT
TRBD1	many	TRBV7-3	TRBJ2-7	CASSPHGQGSYEQYF	TGTGCCAGCAGCCCCCATGGACAGGGTTCCTACGAGCAGTACTTC
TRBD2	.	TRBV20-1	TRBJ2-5	CSAVIPGLAGGPQETQYF	TGCAGTGCAGTCATCCCGGGACTAGCGGGGGGGCCTCAAGAGACCCAGTACTTC
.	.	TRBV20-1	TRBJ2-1	CSARNPKRESSYNEQFF	TGCAGTGCTAGAAACCCGAAGCGCGAAAGCTCCTACAATGAGCAGTTCTTC
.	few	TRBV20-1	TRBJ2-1	CSARLGPNNEQFF	TGCAGTGCTAGACTGGGCCCCAACAATGAGCAGTTCTTC
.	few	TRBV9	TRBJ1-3	CASSMGPGNTIYF	TGTGCCAGCAGCATGGGACCTGGAAACACCATATATTTT
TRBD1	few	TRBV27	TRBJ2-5	CASSPSTGARETQYF	TGTGCCAGCAGTCCCTCGACAGGGGCTCGAGAGACCCAGTACTTC
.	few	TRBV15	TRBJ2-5	CATSRDSGAPTQYF	TGTGCCACCAGCAGAGATTCCGGGGCTCCCACCCAGTACTTC
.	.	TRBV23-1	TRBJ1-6	CASSQSGGGDSPLHF	TGCGCCAGCAGTCAATCGGGGGGGGGAGATTCACCCCTCCACTTT
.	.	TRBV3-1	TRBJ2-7	CASSHTGRGVYEQYF	TGTGCCAGCAGCCACACTGGACGGGGAGTCTACGAGCAGTACTTC
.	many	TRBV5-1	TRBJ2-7	CASSLALASHEQYF	TGCGCCAGCAGCTTGGCCCTGGCGTCCCACGAGCAGTACTTC
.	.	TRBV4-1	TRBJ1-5	CASSPGVTVSDQPQHF	TGCGCCAGCAGCCCAGGAGTGACAGTTAGCGATCAGCCCCAGCATTTT
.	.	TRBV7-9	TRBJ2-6	CASSSGTVFSGANVPTF	TGTGCCAGCAGCTCCGGGACTGTATTTTCTGGGGCCAACGTCCCGACTTTC
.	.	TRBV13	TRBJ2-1	CASSLWHVQDNEQFF	TGTGCCAGCAGCTTATGGCACGTGCAGGACAATGAGCAGTTCTTC
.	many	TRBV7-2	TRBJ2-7	CASSFVPPGFYEQYF	TGTGCCAGCAGCTTTGTGCCCCCAGGGTTTTACGAGCAGTACTTC
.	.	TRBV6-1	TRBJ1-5	CASRPDSNQPQHF	TGTGCCAGCAGACCGGATAGCAATCAGCCCCAGCATTTT